The table lists the clone carrying this T cell receptor beta chain with a few counts. Its specificity is unknown. The data were obtained in a study of blood T cells in healthy people across ages. Findings and caveats of the study: Diversity of TCR beta per million T cells declined in a roughly linear way with age.

Germline values: CDR1 KGHSH, CDR2 LQKENI. The CDR3 extends over 15 amino acids. Trimming removed 3 bases from V and 7 bases from J; junction bases left unmatched: 11. Sample-barcoded 5' priming and a J-beta primer mix drove a second PCR of about 6 to 11 cycles. Each cDNA molecule carried a tag from a template-switch adaptor that contained 12 random nucleotides. TCRdb itself ran the 5' RACE reads through MiXCR, one entry per CDR3 protein. The table has under 800,000 distinct CDR3 sequences, under 25% seen once; the top ten hold roughly 3.9%. The chain joins TRBV18 to TRBJ1-2; 7 bases are shared with TRBD1. The sequence was obtained from a man between 70 and 80 years old in good health. Sequencing was done on a sample of blood. DNA of the CDR3: TGTGCCAGCTCACCTTCTCAGACAGGGTCGGCTGGCTACACCTTC. As protein: CASSPSQTGSAGYTF.